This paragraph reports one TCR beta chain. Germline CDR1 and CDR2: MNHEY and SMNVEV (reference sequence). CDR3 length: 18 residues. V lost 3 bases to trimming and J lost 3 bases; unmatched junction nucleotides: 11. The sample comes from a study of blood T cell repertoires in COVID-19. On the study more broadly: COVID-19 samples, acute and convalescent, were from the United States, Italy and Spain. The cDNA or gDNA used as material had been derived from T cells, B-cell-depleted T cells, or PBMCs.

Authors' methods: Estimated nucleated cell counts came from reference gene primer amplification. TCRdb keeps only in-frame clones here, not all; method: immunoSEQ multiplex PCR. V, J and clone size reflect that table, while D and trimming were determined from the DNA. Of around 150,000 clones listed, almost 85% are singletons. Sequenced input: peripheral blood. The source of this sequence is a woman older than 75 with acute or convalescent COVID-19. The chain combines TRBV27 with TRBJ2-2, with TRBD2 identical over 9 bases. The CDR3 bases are TGTGCCAGCAGTTTTAGCGGGAGCTCCGCCGGTTACACCGGGGAGCTGTTTTTT. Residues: CASSFSGSSAGYTGELFF.